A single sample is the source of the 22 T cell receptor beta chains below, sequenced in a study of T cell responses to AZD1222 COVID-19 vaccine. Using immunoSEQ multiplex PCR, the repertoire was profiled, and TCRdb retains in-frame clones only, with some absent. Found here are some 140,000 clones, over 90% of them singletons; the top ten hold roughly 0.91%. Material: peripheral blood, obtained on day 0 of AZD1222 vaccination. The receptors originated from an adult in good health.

The CDR3 bases are TGTGCCAGTAGTATGGGCGGACATAGCAATCAGCCCCAGCATTTT. It codes for CASSMGGHSNQPQHF. The chain employs TRBV19 and TRBJ1-5; TRBD1 is a possible D gene (5 bases). Germline values: CDR1 LNHDA, CDR2 SQIVND (reference sequence). The V and J ends lost 3 bases and 0 bases respectively, with 9 bases between them. CDR3 length: 15 amino acids. Using reference TRBV19 and TRBJ1-5 for the parts outside the CDR3, the full variable domain is DGGITQSPKYLFRKEGQNVTLSCEQNLNHDAMYWYRQDPGQGLRLIYYSQIVNDFQKGDIAEGYSVSREKKESFPLTVTSAQKNPTAFYLCASSMGGHSNQPQHFGDGTRLSIL.

The DNA of the CDR3 is TGTGCCAGCAGTCCGGACAGGGTGCTCAACGAGCAGTACTTC. The encoded protein is CASSPDRVLNEQYF. The genes are TRBV27 and TRBJ2-7; the match to TRBD1 covers 8 bases. This CDR3 comprises 14 residues. V lost 5 bases and J lost 5; bases outside the gene matches: 8. CDR1 and CDR2 from the germline V gene are MNHEY and SMNVEV (reference sequence).

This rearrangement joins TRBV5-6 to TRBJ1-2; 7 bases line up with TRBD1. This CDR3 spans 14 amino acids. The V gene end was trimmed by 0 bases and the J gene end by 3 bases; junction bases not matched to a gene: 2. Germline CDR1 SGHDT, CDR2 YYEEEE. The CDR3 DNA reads TGTGCCAGCAGCTTGGGGCAGGGGGACTATGGCTACACCTTC. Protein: CASSLGQGDYGYTF.

CDR3 nucleotide sequence: TGCGCCAGCAGCCCCCGGACAGTATTGGAGACCCAGTACTTC. It specifies CASSPRTVLETQYF. The chain uses TRBV5-1 and TRBJ2-5; a weak D match, TRBD1 (6 bases). Trimming removed 4 bases at V and 5 bases at J, with 15 bases between. The CDR3 is made up of 14 amino acids. From germline, CDR1 is SGHRS and CDR2 YFSETQ.

The CDR3 loop reads CASSQGLEGLNNSPLHF. The CDR3 DNA follows: TGTGCCAGCAGCCAGGGGTTAGAGGGTCTAAATAATTCACCCCTCCACTTT. This chain uses TRBV11-2 with TRBJ1-6; the D gene is possibly TRBD1 (6 bases). V lost 5 bases and J lost 5, with 19 bases in between. CDR3 length: 17 amino acids. CDR1 and CDR2 (germline): SGHAT, FQNNGV.

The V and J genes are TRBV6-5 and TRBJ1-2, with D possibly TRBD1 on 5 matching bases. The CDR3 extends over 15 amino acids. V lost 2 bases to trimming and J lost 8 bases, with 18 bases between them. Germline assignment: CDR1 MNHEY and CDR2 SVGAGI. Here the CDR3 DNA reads TGTGCCAGCAGTTACACCCCGGGCGGCAAGGGGGGCTACACCTTC. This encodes CASSYTPGGKGGYTF.

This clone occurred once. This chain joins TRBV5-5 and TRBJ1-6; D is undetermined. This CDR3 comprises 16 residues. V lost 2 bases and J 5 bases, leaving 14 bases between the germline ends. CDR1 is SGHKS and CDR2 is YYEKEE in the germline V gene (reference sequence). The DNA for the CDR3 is TGTGCCAGCAGCTTTGGTCGGACGTTTGATAATTCACCCCTCCACTTT. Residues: CASSFGRTFDNSPLHF.

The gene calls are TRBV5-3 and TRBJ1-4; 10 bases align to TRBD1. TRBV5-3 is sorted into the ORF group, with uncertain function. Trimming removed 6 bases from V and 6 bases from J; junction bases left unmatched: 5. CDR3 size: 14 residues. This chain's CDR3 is CARTGQGNHEKLFF. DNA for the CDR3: TGTGCCAGAACGGGACAGGGGAATCATGAAAAACTGTTTTTT.

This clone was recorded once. Written as DNA, the CDR3 is TGTGCCAGCAGCGCGGAAGAGTACGAGCAGTACTTC. As protein: CASSAEEYEQYF. The chain carries TRBV5-6 and TRBJ2-7; no definite D call. The V end lost 4 bases, the J end lost 4 bases, and 9 bases lay between the germline ends. This CDR3 comprises 12 residues. Germline values: CDR1 SGHDT, CDR2 YYEEEE.

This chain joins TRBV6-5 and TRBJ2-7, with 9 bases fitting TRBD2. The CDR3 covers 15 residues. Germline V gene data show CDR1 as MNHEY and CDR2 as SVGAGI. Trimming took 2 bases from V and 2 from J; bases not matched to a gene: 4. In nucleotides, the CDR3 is TGTGCCAGCAGTTACAGCGGGGGGCTTGCCTACGAGCAGTACTTC. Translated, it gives CASSYSGGLAYEQYF.

The CDR3 DNA follows: TGTGCCAGCAGCCTGGGGTCAATGAACACTGAAGCTTTCTTT. The encoded protein is CASSLGSMNTEAFF. V gene TRBV19 combines with J gene TRBJ1-1; D gene unclear. Germline V lookup: CDR1 LNHDA, CDR2 SQIVND (reference sequence). The ends were cut back, 9 bases at V and 0 bases at J, with 14 bases in the middle. The CDR3 sequence is 14 residues long.

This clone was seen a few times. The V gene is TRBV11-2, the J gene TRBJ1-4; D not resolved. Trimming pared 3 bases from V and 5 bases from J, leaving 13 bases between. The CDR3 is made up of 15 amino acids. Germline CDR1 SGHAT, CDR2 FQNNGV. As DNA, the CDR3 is TGTGCCAGCAGCTTTCTGGGCGTTGGGAATGAAAAACTGTTTTTT. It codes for CASSFLGVGNEKLFF.

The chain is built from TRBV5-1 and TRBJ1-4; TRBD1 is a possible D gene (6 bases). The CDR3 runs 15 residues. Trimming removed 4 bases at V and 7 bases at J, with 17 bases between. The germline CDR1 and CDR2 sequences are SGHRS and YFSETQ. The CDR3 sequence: CASSPVAGEAEKLFF. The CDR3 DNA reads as TGCGCCAGCAGCCCCGTAGCAGGGGAGGCTGAAAAACTGTTTTTT.

This CDR3 is CASSYRLSSYNSPLHF. CDR3 DNA sequence: TGTGCCAGCAGTTACAGGCTAAGCTCCTATAATTCACCCCTCCACTTT. The rearrangement uses TRBV6-5 and TRBJ1-6; D unresolved. The germline gives CDR1 MNHEY, CDR2 SVGAGI. The CDR3 has 16 amino acids. Trimming removed 2 bases at V and 0 bases at J, with 8 bases between.

CDR3 nucleotides: TGTGCCTGGGGGACAAGGGGGGATCAGCCCCAGCATTTT. Its protein is CAWGTRGDQPQHF. The V call is TRBV30, the J call TRBJ1-5; a possible D gene is TRBD1 (6 bases). Germline-derived CDR1 and CDR2 are GTSNPN and SVGIG (reference sequence). Between the trimmed V and J ends, which lost 5 bases and 5 bases, there was a span of 13 bases. This CDR3 is built from 13 residues.

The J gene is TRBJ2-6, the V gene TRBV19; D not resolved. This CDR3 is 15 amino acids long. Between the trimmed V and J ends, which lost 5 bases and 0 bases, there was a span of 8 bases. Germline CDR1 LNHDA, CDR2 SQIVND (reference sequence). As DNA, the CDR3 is TGTGCCAGTAGTGTGCAGGACTCTGGGGCCAACGTCCTGACTTTC. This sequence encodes CASSVQDSGANVLTF.

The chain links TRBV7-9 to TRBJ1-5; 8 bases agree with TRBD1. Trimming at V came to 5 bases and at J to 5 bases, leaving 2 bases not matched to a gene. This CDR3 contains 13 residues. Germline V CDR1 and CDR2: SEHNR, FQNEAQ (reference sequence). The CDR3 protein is CASSPTGDQPQHF. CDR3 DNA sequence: TGTGCCAGCAGCCCGACAGGGGATCAGCCCCAGCATTTT.

Written as DNA, the CDR3 is TGTGCCAGCAGCACCTCCCGGCAGGGCCTTAATTCACCCCTCCACTTT. As protein: CASSTSRQGLNSPLHF. This chain connects TRBV21-1 to TRBJ1-6; no check of the table's D call, TRBD1, against the DNA was made. TRBV21-1 constitutes a pseudogene. The CDR3 covers 16 residues.

This CDR3 reads CASSFLEEKLFF. The CDR3, as DNA: TGTGCCAGCAGCTTTCTGGAGGAAAAACTGTTTTTT. V and J are TRBV11-2 and TRBJ1-4; no firm D call. The CDR3 consists of 12 residues. The V end was cut by 3 bases, the J end by 8 bases, with 7 bases between. Germline CDR1 reads SGHAT; CDR2 reads FQNNGV.

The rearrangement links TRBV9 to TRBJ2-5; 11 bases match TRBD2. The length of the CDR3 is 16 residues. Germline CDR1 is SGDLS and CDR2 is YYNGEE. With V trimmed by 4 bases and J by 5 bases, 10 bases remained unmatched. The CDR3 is CASSTAGLAVLETQYF. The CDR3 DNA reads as TGTGCCAGCAGCACAGCGGGACTAGCGGTGTTGGAGACCCAGTACTTC.

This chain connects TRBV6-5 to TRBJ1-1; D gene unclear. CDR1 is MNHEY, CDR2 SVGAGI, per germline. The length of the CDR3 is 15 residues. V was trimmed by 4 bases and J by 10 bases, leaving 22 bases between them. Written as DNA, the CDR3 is TGTGCCAGCAGTTCGAGCCCGAGGGATCTCGCAGGAGCTTTCTTT. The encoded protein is CASSSSPRDLAGAFF.

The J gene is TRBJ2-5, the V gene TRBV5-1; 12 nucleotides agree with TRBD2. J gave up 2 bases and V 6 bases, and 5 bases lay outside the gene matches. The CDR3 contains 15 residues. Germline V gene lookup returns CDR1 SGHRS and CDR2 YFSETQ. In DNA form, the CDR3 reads TGCGCCAGCATGAGGACTAGCGGGGCTCAAGAGACCCAGTACTTC. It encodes CASMRTSGAQETQYF. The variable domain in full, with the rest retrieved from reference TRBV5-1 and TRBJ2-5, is KAGVTQTPRYLIKTRGQQVTLSCSPISGHRSVSWYQQTPGQGLQFLFEYFSETQRNKGNFPGRFSGRQFSNSRSEMNVSTLELGDSALYLCASMRTSGAQETQYFGPGTRLLVL.